This T cell receptor beta chain derives from a study of OX40 agonist ivuxolimab in advanced cancers. Study in general: Ivuxolimab, which patients received intravenously every 2 weeks, was dosed at 0.01 to 10 mg/kg. Whole-study findings and limits: Relative to CD4+, CD8+ T cells held more expanded clones on average. Dosing at 0.1 to 3.0 mg/kg was accompanied by clonal expansion of CD4+ and CD8+ blood T cells by week 6.

Sampling of blood occurred at baseline, cycle 4 day 1, and cycle 7 day 1. About this clone: Antigen unknown.

Trimming stripped 8 bases from V and 6 bases from J, with 16 bases between. Germline V gene lookup returns CDR1 LNHDA and CDR2 SQIVND (reference sequence). CDR3 size: 13 residues. The method was immunoSEQ multiplex PCR; TCRdb's version includes in-frame clones alone and lacks a portion of them. In the table there are tens of thousands of clones, 87% of which are singletons. The clonotype comes from an adult with an advanced solid tumor such as melanoma, head and neck, liver or kidney cancer. The sample consisted of CD4+ or CD8+ T cells sorted from blood, taken in a trial of the OX40 agonist ivuxolimab. This rearrangement joins TRBV19 to TRBJ1-1, with D possibly matching TRBD1 (6 bases). CDR3 in DNA: TGTGCCAGTGGGTCCAGGGGTTTGGCTGAAGCTTTCTTT. Its translation: CASGSRGLAEAFF.